A selection of T cell receptor beta chains follows, all from one sample in a study of cytomegalovirus exposure and HLA in healthy donors. Some clones are missing from TCRdb's copy, which holds only in-frame ones; the method was immunoSEQ multiplex PCR. Among roughly 120,000 clones listed, about 76% were seen once. Sequencing was done on a sample of PBMCs. These receptors originate from a man between 60 and 70 years old in good health and CMV-seropositive. Both conserved end residues are part of each CDR3. A D gene is named only where the DNA matches it firmly.

V: TRBV29-1; length: 11; D: .; CDR3: CSGGKAEGYTF
V: TRBV7-9; length: 13; D: TRBD1; CDR3: CASSRTGTYGYTF
V: TRBV30; length: 12; D: .; CDR3: CAWSPGRHEQYF
V: TRBV27; length: 18; D: .; CDR3: CASSLFWRGPYTNEKLFF
V: TRBV27; length: 17; D: TRBD1; CDR3: CASSGRTGGYESYEQYF
V: TRBV5-1; length: 15; D: TRBD1; CDR3: CASTTSDRESGELFF
V: TRBV5-1; length: 15; D: TRBD1; CDR3: CASSSLTGASTEAFF
V: TRBV27; length: 14; D: .; CDR3: CASSLVRGNTEAFF
V: TRBV11-2; length: 13; D: TRBD1; CDR3: CASSVQGGAEAFF
V: TRBV10-1; length: 14; D: .; CDR3: CASSGSQGMTEAFF
V: TRBV7-3; length: 15; D: .; CDR3: CASSSQGIRTGELFF
V: TRBV19; length: 15; D: TRBD1; CDR3: CASSIYKGGEGELFF
V: TRBV11-3; length: 16; D: TRBD1; CDR3: CASSLGTGTGGNEQFF
V: TRBV5-1; length: 12; D: .; CDR3: CASGAGPYEQYF
V: TRBV2; length: 14; D: .; CDR3: CASSDPDSGVGQYF
V: TRBV15; length: 13; D: TRBD1; CDR3: CATSRQQGLEQYF
V: TRBV2; length: 14; D: .; CDR3: CASSEFGQTGELFF
V: TRBV5-1; length: 16; D: TRBD1; CDR3: CASSLIPGQGTNTIYF
V: TRBV28; length: 11; D: .; CDR3: CASNLPGDRHF
V: TRBV5-1; length: 16; D: TRBD2; CDR3: CASSLPGGGQSNEQFF
V: TRBV9; length: 14; D: .; CDR3: CASSGPGGNTEAFF
V: TRBV11-3; length: 16; D: TRBD1; CDR3: CASSLEHGTGENEQYF
V: TRBV9; length: 17; D: .; CDR3: CASSGGREKVYNSPLHF
V: TRBV7-2; length: 13; D: .; CDR3: CASSPPGGRGYTF
V: TRBV10-1; length: 16; D: TRBD1; CDR3: CASTSTGTGGSWEQYF
V: TRBV4-2; length: 14; D: TRBD1; CDR3: CASSADRAAQPQHF
V: TRBV9; length: 15; D: TRBD1; CDR3: CASSVEQGISYEQYF
V: TRBV5-5; length: 13; D: .; CDR3: CASSVDSNQPQHF
V: TRBV4-1; length: 17; D: .; CDR3: CASSLATGTSHHYEQYF
V: TRBV5-6; length: 14; D: TRBD1; CDR3: CASSSRTGGTEAFF
V: TRBV6-1; length: 18; D: .; CDR3: CASSEIPGSDYMNTEAFF
V: TRBV19; length: 12; D: TRBD1; CDR3: CASTGGYYGYTF
V: TRBV7-2; length: 13; D: .; CDR3: CASSLGLAYEQYF
V: TRBV4-1; length: 14; D: .; CDR3: CASSFSSGSEGYTF
V: TRBV5-1; length: 16; D: TRBD2; CDR3: CASSFTSGGATGELFF
V: TRBV6-5; length: 15; D: .; CDR3: CASSSLGIGALGYTF
V: TRBV5-1; length: 12; D: .; CDR3: CASSRTYSEQFF
V: TRBV29-1; length: 15; D: TRBD1; CDR3: CSVAGQDRGRETQYF
V: TRBV12-5; length: 14; D: .; CDR3: CASGSPQGQTEAFF
V: TRBV27; length: 17; D: .; CDR3: CASSQIYIERDDQPQHF
V: TRBV15; length: 14; D: .; CDR3: CATSRDPGRDTQYF
V: TRBV18; length: 15; D: .; CDR3: CASSPAPQGTYGYTF
V: TRBV2; length: 15; D: .; CDR3: CASRLGGGSGNTIYF
V: TRBV21-1; length: 19; D: .; CDR3: CASSKRGRLPPRSYNEQFF
V: TRBV18; length: 15; D: TRBD1; CDR3: CASSPTGGPQFEAFF
V: TRBV4-2; length: 19; D: TRBD1; CDR3: CASSQTTGGGYRDTDTQYF
V: TRBV5-8; length: 16; D: TRBD1; CDR3: CASSLEGTGGRQPQHF
V: TRBV5-6; length: 14; D: TRBD2; CDR3: CASSPLAGGPRQYF
V: TRBV5-5; length: 15; D: .; CDR3: CASSFPSDNYNEQFF
V: TRBV5-1; length: 17; D: TRBD1; CDR3: CASSWTTGGADTGELFF
V: TRBV23-1; length: 18; D: TRBD1; CDR3: CASSLRPGQGQEGQPQHF
V: TRBV10-2; length: 16; D: TRBD2; CDR3: CATTLPSAGGKNIQYF
V: TRBV7-3; length: 14; D: .; CDR3: CASSRDPGDTEAFF
V: TRBV9; length: 20; D: .; CDR3: CASSAPPQGRRDNTYNEQFF
V: TRBV5-4; length: 16; D: .; CDR3: CASRFGEGNANTEAFF